This T cell receptor (beta chain) was sequenced in a study of T cells in Graves' hyperthyroidism and ophthalmopathy. The sample holds a few counts of this clonotype. It was RNA transcripts that yielded the amplified TCR beta CDR3 regions. In the first-round RT-PCR of the TCR CDR3, the HTBI primer set was used. A single record per CDR3 protein comes from TCRdb applying MiXCR to the multiplex PCR reads. The table lists tens of thousands of distinct CDR3 sequences, about 54% of them singletons. The sequencing input was peripheral blood or thyroid tissue (not recorded which). The sequence derives from a man aged 18 to 30 with Graves' hyperthyroidism.

CDR3 amino acids: CASSLLGNEQYF. The CDR3 DNA sequence: TGTGCCAGCAGCTTACTAGGGAACGAGCAGTACTTC. J is TRBJ2-7 and V is TRBV14; TRBD2 is a possible D gene (5 bases). The germline CDR1 and CDR2 sequences are SGHDN and FVKESK. The CDR3 is 12 residues long. V was pared by 5 bases and J by 5 bases, with 10 bases between. The entire variable domain, with the rest obtained from reference TRBV14 and TRBJ2-7, is as follows: EAGVTQFPSHSVIEKGQTVTLRCDPISGHDNLYWYRRVMGKEIKFLLHFVKESKQDESGMPNNRFLAERTGGTYSTLKVQPAELEDSGVYFCASSLLGNEQYFGPGTRLTVT.